These 20 T cell receptor beta chains originate from one sample sequenced in a study of vaccination effects on CD4 cells after COVID-19. No cognate antigen is known for these TCRs. ViraFEST used viral peptide pools to expand antigen-specific CD4+ T cells before sequencing. Having been cultured for about ten days, the cells underwent CD4+ T cell isolation. The healthy vaccine recipients, who had no prior SARS-CoV-2 infection, showed negative nucleocapsid antibodies. TCRdb keeps only in-frame clones here, not all; method: immunoSEQ multiplex PCR. The repertoire holds 30,000 to 40,000 clones, with 73% as singletons. The sample in question was CD4+ T cells from PBMCs cultured with HCoV-OC43 spike peptides, obtained before COVID-19 vaccination. Regarding subset: HCoV-OC43 spike overlapping peptide pool stimulation. The receptors were sampled from a human donor who received a COVID-19 vaccine.

The J gene is TRBJ2-5, the V gene TRBV11-2; perhaps D is TRBD1 or TRBD2 (5 bases each). The CDR3 length is 14 residues. V shed 4 bases and J shed 2 bases, with 11 bases lying between them. Germline CDR1 SGHAT, CDR2 FQNNGV. DNA for the CDR3: TGTGCCAGCAGCTCCGTGGGACCGCAAGAGACCCAGTACTTC. Its protein product is CASSSVGPQETQYF.

This rearrangement joins TRBV7-9 to TRBJ1-2, with 7 bases identical to TRBD1. The CDR3 is 13 amino acids. Unmatched junction bases numbered 4, after V lost 5 bases and J lost 4 bases. From germline, CDR1 is SEHNR and CDR2 FQNEAQ (reference sequence). The CDR3 loop reads CASSPTGIYGYTF. The DNA of the CDR3 is TGTGCCAGCAGCCCGACAGGGATCTATGGCTACACCTTC.

The rearrangement joins TRBV5-4 to TRBJ2-1; D is undetermined. This CDR3 comprises 13 residues. Trimming cost V 4 bases and J 9 bases, with 14 bases left between them. CDR1 is SGHNT, CDR2 YYREEE, per germline (reference sequence). The CDR3 sequence is CASSKGPTGEQFF. CDR3 nucleotides: TGTGCCAGCAGCAAGGGCCCCACGGGTGAGCAGTTCTTC. Complete variable domain (other parts from reference TRBV5-4 and TRBJ2-1): ETGVTQSPTHLIKTRGQQVTLRCSSQSGHNTVSWYQQALGQGPQFIFQYYREEENGRGNFPPRFSGLQFPNYSSELNVNALELDDSALYLCASSKGPTGEQFFGPGTRLTVL.

The rearrangement joins TRBV5-4 to TRBJ1-5; D not certain. Germline V gene lookup returns CDR1 SGHNT and CDR2 YYREEE (reference sequence). The CDR3 has 13 residues. Trimming pared 0 bases from V and 7 bases from J, leaving 8 bases between. This CDR3 reads CASSLGADQPQHF. CDR3 coding DNA: TGTGCCAGCAGCTTGGGGGCAGACCAGCCCCAGCATTTT.

Concerning this clone: The junction differs from germline at one of its ends, possibly a read error. This sequence joins TRBV12-3 or TRBV12-4 and TRBJ1-1; D is uncertain. The CDR3 runs 13 residues. The CDR3 loop reads CAGSLIKGTEAFF. DNA for the CDR3: TGTGCCGGCAGTTTGATAAAGGGCACTGAAGCTTTCTTT.

The chain combines TRBV9 with TRBJ2-5; D is ambiguous. The V end lost 0 bases, the J end lost 5 bases, and 17 bases lay between the germline ends. Germline CDR1 is SGDLS and CDR2 is YYNGEE. This CDR3 region has 16 residues. CDR3 sequence (DNA): TGTGCCAGCAGCGTAGGGGCGTCCAACACTGGGGAGACCCAGTACTTC. It specifies CASSVGASNTGETQYF.

This chain uses TRBV6-5 with TRBJ1-1; D not resolved. The CDR3 has 14 residues. Trimming pared 2 bases from V and 2 bases from J, leaving 9 bases between. CDR1 and CDR2 from the germline V gene are MNHEY and SVGAGI. CDR3 coding DNA: TGTGCCAGCAGTTACACGGCCGCAAACACTGAAGCTTTCTTT. Residues: CASSYTAANTEAFF.

The chain couples TRBV6-5 to TRBJ1-1; D might be TRBD1 (5 bases). Per germline, CDR1 MNHEY and CDR2 SVGAGI. With 0 bases removed from V and 11 bases from J, the gap between germline ends came to 13 bases. CDR3 length equals 13 residues. The CDR3 protein is CASSYSRGSKAFF. CDR3 in DNA: TGTGCCAGCAGTTACTCGCGGGGGTCGAAGGCTTTCTTT.

This CDR3 reads CASSWGVPGQGIITEAFF. The CDR3 DNA follows: TGCGCCAGCAGCTGGGGGGTTCCGGGACAGGGTATAATCACTGAAGCTTTCTTT. V gene TRBV5-1 combines with J gene TRBJ1-1; 9 bases fit TRBD1. The germline gives CDR1 SGHRS, CDR2 YFSETQ. V was pared by 3 bases and J by 4 bases, with 16 bases of the junction left unmatched. The length of the CDR3 is 18 residues.

The chain combines TRBV7-2 with TRBJ1-2; the match to TRBD1 covers 9 bases. J lost 4 bases, V lost 5 bases, and 11 bases had no gene match. In germline, CDR1 is SGHTA, CDR2 FQGNSA. This CDR3 is built from 16 residues. CDR3 bases: TGTGCCAGCAGCCCGGGACTACAGGGGGCTCTCTATGGCTACACCTTC. The encoded protein is CASSPGLQGALYGYTF.

The chain joins TRBV7-2 to TRBJ2-1; D possibly uses TRBD1 or TRBD2 (5 bases each). Germline V gene lookup returns CDR1 SGHTA and CDR2 FQGNSA. This CDR3 comprises 15 residues. V shed 5 bases and J shed 0 bases, with 11 bases lying between them. CDR3 residues: CASSGGGGSYNEQFF. The CDR3 bases are TGTGCCAGCAGCGGGGGTGGGGGCTCCTACAATGAGCAGTTCTTC.

The V and J genes are TRBV7-9 and TRBJ2-3; the D is unclear. Trimming pared 2 bases from V and 2 bases from J, leaving 8 bases between. Germline-derived CDR1 and CDR2 are SEHNR and FQNEAQ (reference sequence). CDR3 size: 14 residues. In DNA, the CDR3 is TGTGCCAGCAGCTTATCCACTTCCACAGATACGCAGTATTTT. It encodes CASSLSTSTDTQYF. Looking up the rest from reference TRBV7-9 and TRBJ2-3 gives the full variable domain: DTGVSQNPRHKITKRGQNVTFRCDPISEHNRLYWYRQTLGQGPEFLTYFQNEAQLEKSRLLSDRFSAERPKGSFSTLEIQRTEQGDSAMYLCASSLSTSTDTQYFGPGTRLTVL.

On this clone: A read error may produce the germline difference seen at one junction end. This chain links TRBV5-1 with TRBJ1-6, with D tentatively TRBD1 (6 bases). Germline V lookup: CDR1 SGHRS, CDR2 YFSETQ. CDR3 length: 16 amino acids. CDR3 in amino acids: CASSGSAGAYSSPLHF. Written as DNA, the CDR3 is TGCGCCAGCAGCGGGTCCGCGGGGGCATATAGTTCACCCCTCCACTTT.

The sample holds a few counts of this clone. This rearrangement joins TRBV2 to TRBJ2-7; a weak D match, TRBD2 (5 bases). Germline V gene lookup returns CDR1 SNHLY and CDR2 FYNNEI. V was trimmed by 5 bases and J by 0 bases, leaving 11 bases between them. The CDR3 is made up of 14 amino acids. The CDR3 is CASSPQGSSYEQYF. The CDR3, as DNA: TGTGCCAGCAGTCCGCAAGGGAGCTCCTACGAGCAGTACTTC.

The chain recombines TRBV21-1 with TRBJ1-2; the table's D gene call, TRBD1, was not cross checked with the DNA. TRBV21-1 is described as a pseudogene. The CDR3 has 17 residues. The chain's CDR3 is CASSSLMTGRANYGYTF. In DNA, the CDR3 is TGTGCCAGCAGCAGCCTAATGACAGGCCGAGCTAACTATGGCTACACCTTC.

This clone has a single count. The CDR3 protein is CASSDLGLGRTEAFF. The CDR3 DNA follows: TGTGCCAGCAGTGATTTAGGTCTGGGGCGGACTGAAGCTTTCTTT. The chain recombines TRBV25-1 with TRBJ1-1; a possible D gene is TRBD1 (5 bases). The germline V and J ends were trimmed by 3 bases and 5 bases, with 16 bases remaining between them. In germline, CDR1 is MGHDK, CDR2 SYGVNS. The CDR3 spans 15 residues.

The CDR3 sequence: CASSQDLPSGGAPFF. Written as DNA, the CDR3 is TGCGCCAGCAGCCAAGATCTGCCTAGCGGGGGGGCCCCGTTCTTC. The rearrangement joins TRBV4-1 to TRBJ2-1; 12 bases map to TRBD2. The V and J ends lost 0 bases and 15 bases, in that order; junction bases with no gene match: 9. Germline assignment: CDR1 MGHRA and CDR2 YSYEKL. The CDR3 is made up of 15 amino acids.

This rearrangement joins TRBV19 to TRBJ1-2; the match to TRBD1 covers 12 bases. V lost 5 bases and J lost 9; bases outside the gene matches: 4. Germline CDR1 LNHDA, CDR2 SQIVND (reference sequence). This CDR3 is 13 amino acids long. Here the CDR3 DNA reads TGTGCCAGTAGTCCCGGGACAGGGGGCAGCTACACCTTC. Protein: CASSPGTGGSYTF.

To note about this clone: The junction differs from germline at one of its ends, possibly a read error. The chain joins TRBV2 to TRBJ1-4, with D tentatively TRBD1 (5 bases). The CDR3 is made up of 10 amino acids. In germline, CDR1 is SNHLY, CDR2 FYNNEI. CDR3 amino acids: CASSEGGGGF. Written as DNA, the CDR3 is TGTGCCAGCAGTGAAGGGGGCGGAGGATTT. The variable domain in full, with the rest retrieved from reference TRBV2 and TRBJ1-4, is EPEVTQTPSHQVTQMGQEVILRCVPISNHLYFYWYRQILGQKVEFLVSFYNNEISEKSEIFDDQFSVERPDGSNFTLKIRSTKLEDSAMYFCASSEGGGGFGSGTQLSVL.

V gene TRBV9 combines with J gene TRBJ2-2, with D possibly being TRBD2 (5 bases). The CDR3 spans 18 residues. Between the trimmed V and J ends, which lost 5 bases and 3 bases, there was a span of 23 bases. Germline V lookup: CDR1 SGDLS, CDR2 YYNGEE. CDR3 region: CASSEGLGVRRDTGELFF. The CDR3, as DNA: TGTGCCAGCAGTGAGGGATTGGGCGTCAGGAGAGACACCGGGGAGCTGTTTTTT. The full variable domain, with the rest looked up from reference TRBV9 and TRBJ2-2, is DSGVTQTPKHLITATGQRVTLRCSPRSGDLSVYWYQQSLDQGLQFLIQYYNGEERAKGNILERFSAQQFPDLHSELNLSSLELGDSALYFCASSEGLGVRRDTGELFFGEGSRLTVL.